The 13 T cell receptor beta chains listed next were all sequenced from one sample in a study of T cell responses to AZD1222 COVID-19 vaccine. The protocol was immunoSEQ multiplex PCR, while the TCRdb copy is restricted to in-frame clones and leaves out a portion. This table holds tens of thousands of clones, approximately 91% found once. The starting material was peripheral blood, obtained on day 0 of AZD1222 vaccination. The source is an adult in good health.

V is TRBV28 and J is TRBJ2-7; D possibly corresponds to TRBD2 (6 bases). Trimming removed 4 bases at V and 2 bases at J, with 15 bases between. Germline V gene data show CDR1 as MDHEN and CDR2 as SYDVKM. The CDR3 contains 15 residues. CDR3 loop: CASSSHGTGTYEQYF. The CDR3 region has the DNA TGTGCCAGCAGTTCCCACGGGACTGGGACCTACGAGCAGTACTTC.

The chain couples TRBV5-6 to TRBJ2-5; 8 bases fit TRBD1. V lost 1 base and J lost 4; bases outside the gene matches: 0. CDR3 length equals 13 residues. Germline-derived CDR1 and CDR2 are SGHDT and YYEEEE. CDR3 protein: CASSLTGGETQYF. CDR3 nucleotides: TGTGCCAGCAGCTTGACAGGGGGAGAGACCCAGTACTTC.

The rearrangement joins TRBV19 to TRBJ2-7, with D perhaps TRBD1 or TRBD2 (5 bases each). Trimming took off 3 bases at V and 0 bases at J, with 9 bases between the two ends. The CDR3 is 14 residues long. CDR1 is LNHDA and CDR2 is SQIVND in the germline V gene (reference sequence). CDR3 sequence reads: CASSIAGSSYEQYF. DNA for the CDR3: TGTGCCAGTAGTATTGCAGGGAGCTCCTACGAGCAGTACTTC.

This sequence joins TRBV19 and TRBJ1-6; D is undetermined. The V gene lost 5 bases and the J gene lost 0 bases, with 8 bases spanning the gap. CDR1 and CDR2 (germline): LNHDA, SQIVND (reference sequence). The CDR3 sequence is 15 residues long. CDR3 sequence (DNA): TGTGCCAGTAGTCGCCAGAGCTCCTATAATTCACCCCTCCACTTT. It is translated as CASSRQSSYNSPLHF.

Only a few counts were recorded for this clone. The chain links TRBV24-1 to TRBJ1-2; D call uncertain. The V end was cut by 5 bases, the J end by 3 bases, with 9 bases between. This CDR3 spans 13 amino acids. Germline-derived CDR1 and CDR2 are KGHDR and SFDVKD. The CDR3 is CATSVSDYYGYTF. CDR3 nucleotides: TGTGCCACCAGTGTGTCGGACTACTATGGCTACACCTTC.

The chain is built from TRBV4-1 and TRBJ1-6; the D gene is possibly TRBD1 (6 bases). Germline V CDR1 and CDR2: MGHRA, YSYEKL. The CDR3 covers 16 residues. Trimming removed 6 bases at V and 6 bases at J, with 18 bases between. The CDR3 region has the DNA TGCGCCAGCAGAGCAAGTGGCGAAGGGGGTAATTCACCCCTCCACTTT. This gives the protein CASRASGEGGNSPLHF.

V and J are TRBV12-3 or TRBV12-4 and TRBJ1-2; no definite D call. CDR3 length: 12 amino acids. Between the trimmed V and J ends, which lost 6 bases and 8 bases, there was a span of 13 bases. DNA of the CDR3: TGTGCCAGCAGCGATCCCCTCAGAGGCTACACCTTC. It encodes CASSDPLRGYTF.

This clone was seen just once. This chain uses TRBV5-6 with TRBJ2-7; 8 bases are shared with TRBD1. CDR3 size: 16 residues. The ends lost 3 bases at V and 4 bases at J; junction bases unmatched: 12. Per germline, CDR1 SGHDT and CDR2 YYEEEE. CDR3: CASSWYRDRSRYEQYF. CDR3 sequence (DNA): TGTGCCAGCAGCTGGTACCGGGACAGGAGTAGGTACGAGCAGTACTTC.

The chain joins TRBV19 to TRBJ2-3; D not resolved. V lost 5 bases and J lost 9, with 12 bases in between. Germline CDR1 reads LNHDA; CDR2 reads SQIVND (reference sequence). This CDR3 spans 12 amino acids. CDR3 in amino acids: CASSSVLETQYF. In nucleotides, the CDR3 is TGTGCCAGTAGTTCTGTTCTCGAAACGCAGTATTTT.

This sequence joins TRBV18 and TRBJ2-6; D gene unclear. The CDR3 sequence is 14 residues long. Germline V lookup: CDR1 KGHSH, CDR2 LQKENI. Between the trimmed V and J ends, which lost 2 bases and 4 bases, there was a span of 6 bases. CDR3 nucleotide sequence: TGTGCCAGCTCACCAGGGGTCGGGGCCAACGTCCTGACTTTC. It codes for CASSPGVGANVLTF.

This chain joins TRBV5-1 and TRBJ1-3; a possible D gene is TRBD1 (5 bases). Trimming left V 2 bases short and J 4 bases short, with 10 bases between. The CDR3 consists of 14 residues. CDR1 is SGHRS, CDR2 YFSETQ, per germline. The CDR3 bases are TGCGCCAGCAGCTTCGGCCAGGGAGGAAACACCATATATTTT. Protein sequence: CASSFGQGGNTIYF.

V gene TRBV15 combines with J gene TRBJ1-3, with D possibly TRBD1 on 6 matching bases. Germline CDR1 is LNHNV and CDR2 is YYDKDF (reference sequence). CDR3 length: 13 amino acids. V was shortened by 5 bases and J by 11 bases, with 16 bases between the two germline ends. The CDR3 DNA sequence: TGTGCCACCAGCTCCTTCCAGGGGAGGGCCATATATTTT. Translation gives CATSSFQGRAIYF. The full variable domain, with the rest looked up from reference TRBV15 and TRBJ1-3, is DAMVIQNPRYQVTQFGKPVTLSCSQTLNHNVMYWYQQKSSQAPKLLFHYYDKDFNNEADTPDNFQSRRPNTSFCFLDIRSPGLGDTAMYLCATSSFQGRAIYFGEGSWLTVV.

The chain recombines TRBV6-5 with TRBJ2-2; 10 bases fit TRBD2. Germline-derived CDR1 and CDR2 are MNHEY and SVGAGI. Losses at the gene ends were 2 bases for V and 5 bases for J; bases not matched to a gene: 5. The length of the CDR3 is 16 residues. The CDR3 spells CASSYASGGETGELFF. CDR3 nucleotides: TGTGCCAGCAGTTACGCGAGCGGGGGGGAAACCGGGGAGCTGTTTTTT.